The 23 T cell receptor beta chains below were found in one sample sequenced in a study of T cells in Graves' hyperthyroidism and ophthalmopathy (dated by TCRdb to about 2019). The method was multiplex PCR. The instrument was an Illumina HiSeq 2000. Amplification of TCR beta CDR3 regions was carried out from RNA transcripts. A first-round RT-PCR of the TCR CDR3 used the HTBI primer set with the Qiagen OneStep RT-PCR kit. Using fastp at Q25 and MiXCR, TCRdb reprocessed the public reads and kept productive beta chains. Every entry covers one CDR3 protein and lists the most common genes and DNA from its rows. In all, the sample holds hundreds of thousands of distinct CDR3 sequences, and 45% of those were seen once. The ten largest clonotypes hold 6.5% to 9% of the sample. The sample comprised peripheral blood or thyroid tissue (not recorded which). These receptor sequences come from an adult man with Graves' disease, either hyperthyroidism or ophthalmopathy (not recorded which).

This clonotype was counted ten times or more. This chain connects TRBV5-1 to TRBJ2-7, with unresolved D. V lost 0 bases to trimming and J lost 1 base, with 2 bases between them. The CDR3 has 12 residues. Germline V gene lookup returns CDR1 SGHRS and CDR2 YFSETQ. For the CDR3, the DNA is TGCGCCAGCAGCTTGGAATCCTACGAGCAGTACTTC. It codes for CASSLESYEQYF.

This chain uses TRBV4-2 with TRBJ1-4; D not certain. The CDR3 contains 13 residues. Germline assignment: CDR1 LGHNA and CDR2 YNFKEQ. V shed 4 bases and J shed 6 bases, with 9 bases lying between them. This CDR3 is CASSLPKDEKLFF. DNA for the CDR3: TGTGCCAGCAGCCTCCCTAAGGATGAAAAACTGTTTTTT.

The chain couples TRBV20-1 to TRBJ1-1; D may be TRBD1 (5 bases). The CDR3 is 11 amino acids. V gave up 8 bases and J gave up 1 base, with 8 bases separating them. Germline V gene lookup returns CDR1 DFQATT and CDR2 SNEGSKA (reference sequence). The CDR3: CSSDRNTEAFF. The CDR3 nucleotides are TGCAGTTCTGACAGGAACACTGAAGCTTTCTTT.

This clonotype has more than one count but fewer than ten. The CDR3 loop reads CASSPFAGEQYF. For the CDR3, the DNA is TGTGCCAGCAGCCCCTTCGCGGGCGAGCAGTACTTC. This chain joins TRBV6-5 and TRBJ2-7; weak D call: TRBD2 (5 bases). Germline V gene lookup returns CDR1 MNHEY and CDR2 SVGAGI. Trimming took 6 bases from V and 6 from J, leaving 12 bases between them. The CDR3 totals 12 residues.

This chain uses TRBV7-8 with TRBJ2-2, with D maybe TRBD1 (6 bases). The CDR3 is made up of 15 amino acids. Trimming stripped 3 bases from V and 3 bases from J, with 11 bases between. Germline V gene sequence: CDR1 SGHVS, CDR2 FQNEAQ. CDR3 loop: CASSFQGPYTGELFF. Here the CDR3 DNA reads TGTGCCAGCAGCTTTCAGGGGCCTTACACCGGGGAGCTGTTTTTT.

This clonotype is a singleton in its sample. This sequence joins TRBV2 and TRBJ1-6, with D perhaps TRBD1 (5 bases). Germline V gene data show CDR1 as SNHLY and CDR2 as FYNNEI. The CDR3 has 15 amino acids. The V end was cut by 5 bases, the J end by 5 bases, with 13 bases between. The CDR3 region has the DNA TGTGCCAGCAGTTCGGGGCAGGATAATAATTCACCCCTCCACTTT. This sequence encodes CASSSGQDNNSPLHF.

The chain is built from TRBV2 and TRBJ1-1; D is possibly TRBD1 (5 bases). CDR3 length: 15 amino acids. Per germline, CDR1 SNHLY and CDR2 FYNNEI. Trimming stripped 4 bases from V and 6 bases from J, with 18 bases between. CDR3 amino acids: CASSARPMGGAEAFF. DNA for the CDR3: TGTGCCAGCAGTGCTAGACCCATGGGGGGAGCTGAAGCTTTCTTT.

This clonotype showed up just a few times. This rearrangement joins TRBV5-4 to TRBJ1-1; perhaps TRBD1 as D (6 bases). Germline V gene sequence: CDR1 SGHNT, CDR2 YYREEE (reference sequence). Between the trimmed V and J ends, which lost 2 bases and 0 bases, there was a span of 11 bases. This CDR3 is 15 amino acids long. The CDR3 loop reads CASSLQGLMNTEAFF. The CDR3 DNA follows: TGTGCCAGCAGCTTACAGGGTCTGATGAACACTGAAGCTTTCTTT.

The chain uses TRBV10-3 and TRBJ1-1, with 7 bases matching TRBD1. This CDR3 has 15 amino acids. V trimming: 10 bases; J trimming: 5 bases; junction bases outside the gene matches: 16. Looked up from germline, CDR1 is ENHRY and CDR2 is SYGVKD. The CDR3 bases are TGTGCCAGCAGGGGGACTTCCCTTTCGGGGACTGAAGCTTTCTTT. Translation gives CASRGTSLSGTEAFF.

J is TRBJ1-2 and V is TRBV5-1, with 9 nucleotides matching TRBD1. With V trimmed by 4 bases and J by 8 bases, 15 bases remained unmatched. This CDR3 is 16 amino acids long. Germline lookup yields CDR1 SGHRS and CDR2 YFSETQ. The DNA of the CDR3 is TGCGCCAGCAGCCTAGAAAACAGGGGGCAAGGAGGAGGCTACACCTTC. It encodes CASSLENRGQGGGYTF.

On this clonotype itself: Given a much more abundant clone one base away, this may be a read error. This chain links TRBV15 with TRBJ2-7, with D tentatively TRBD1 (6 bases). The V end lost 0 bases, the J end lost 2 bases, and 11 bases lay between the germline ends. The CDR3 length is 15 residues. In germline, CDR1 is LNHNV, CDR2 YYDKDF (reference sequence). The CDR3 reads CATSRDTGFPYEQYF. The CDR3 nucleotides read TGTGCCACCAGCAGAGATACAGGGTTCCCCTACGAGCAGTACTTC.

This clonotype was detected a few times. Given a much more abundant clone one base away, this may be a read error. The rearrangement links TRBV6-5 to TRBJ1-5, with TRBD1 as a possible D gene (5 bases). CDR3 length: 13 residues. The germline gives CDR1 MNHEY, CDR2 SVGAGI. With 8 bases removed from V and 2 bases from J, the gap between germline ends came to 10 bases. The CDR3 nucleotides are TGTGCCAGCCAAGGACACGGCAATCAGCCCCAGCATTTT. This sequence encodes CASQGHGNQPQHF.

This clonotype was recorded at least ten times. This sequence joins TRBV7-9 and TRBJ2-6, with 8 bases lining up with TRBD1. The V segment lost 5 bases and the J segment 1 base; nucleotides outside the gene matches: 10. Germline V CDR1 and CDR2: SEHNR, FQNEAQ (reference sequence). This CDR3 contains 18 residues. The CDR3 loop is CASSPLGQETSGANVLTF. Written as DNA, the CDR3 is TGTGCCAGCAGCCCCCTGGGACAGGAAACTTCTGGGGCCAACGTCCTGACTTTC.

The table lists this clonotype with a few counts. A read error may produce the germline difference seen at one junction end. The genes are TRBV7-6 and TRBJ2-7; D tentatively reads TRBD1 or TRBD2 (5 bases each). This CDR3 spans 14 amino acids. Looked up from germline, CDR1 is SGHVS and CDR2 is FNYEAQ. CDR3 protein: CASSLVGDSYEQYF. CDR3 DNA sequence: TGTGCCAGCAGTTTAGTGGGGGACTCCTACGAGCAGTACTTC.

This clonotype has only a few counts. The V call is TRBV7-3, the J call TRBJ1-1, with unresolved D. CDR1 is SGHTA and CDR2 is FQGTGA in the germline V gene. This CDR3 region has 13 residues. The V and J ends lost 2 bases and 6 bases respectively, with 10 bases between them. As DNA, the CDR3 is TGTGCCAGCAGCTTAGGGGTTAGGGCTGAAGCTTTCTTT. Protein sequence: CASSLGVRAEAFF.

The chain joins TRBV20-1 to TRBJ1-4; D possibly corresponds to TRBD1 (6 bases). Between the trimmed V and J ends, which lost 0 bases and 5 bases, there was a span of 13 bases. The CDR3 has 15 amino acids. In germline, CDR1 is DFQATT, CDR2 SNEGSKA (reference sequence). The CDR3 sequence: CSARDPGAANEKLFF. The CDR3 DNA reads as TGCAGTGCTAGAGATCCGGGGGCGGCAAATGAAAAACTGTTTTTT.

V and J are TRBV4-3 and TRBJ1-1; 8 bases map to TRBD1. The CDR3 totals 14 residues. Per germline, CDR1 LGHNA and CDR2 YSLEER. The V gene end was trimmed by 3 bases and the J gene end by 11 bases; junction bases not matched to a gene: 11. The CDR3 reads CASSHLSQGALAFF. The DNA of the CDR3 is TGCGCCAGCAGCCATCTCTCCCAGGGGGCATTGGCTTTCTTT.

This rearrangement joins TRBV12-3 or TRBV12-4 to TRBJ2-7; 9 positions agree with TRBD2. This CDR3 spans 17 amino acids. V trimming: 2 bases; J trimming: 2 bases; junction bases outside the gene matches: 10. CDR3 sequence reads: CASSLKRGGRAAYEQYF. CDR3 nucleotides: TGTGCCAGCAGTTTAAAGAGGGGCGGGAGGGCCGCCTACGAGCAGTACTTC.

This clonotype has a handful of counts. The CDR3 sequence is CASSIGDRGGSPLHF. The CDR3 region has the DNA TGTGCCAGTAGTATAGGGGACAGGGGGGGTTCACCCCTCCACTTT. This chain connects TRBV19 to TRBJ1-6, with 11 bases identical to TRBD1. The CDR3 has 15 residues. CDR1 and CDR2 from the germline V gene are LNHDA and SQIVND (reference sequence). Trimming removed 1 base from V and 9 bases from J; junction bases left unmatched: 2.

Concerning this clonotype: A read error may explain this, as a much larger clone is one base away. The rearrangement joins TRBV6-5 to TRBJ1-2; 7 bases line up with TRBD1. With 4 bases clipped from V and 6 bases from J, the junction kept 2 bases outside the gene matches. This CDR3 has 12 amino acids. The germline gives CDR1 MNHEY, CDR2 SVGAGI. In DNA form, the CDR3 reads TGTGCCAGCAGTTTCAGGGGGGATGGCTACACCTTC. Translated, it gives CASSFRGDGYTF.

J is TRBJ2-5 and V is TRBV9; 10 bases map to TRBD1. The ends lost 2 bases at V and 4 bases at J; junction bases unmatched: 5. The CDR3 totals 15 residues. Germline-derived CDR1 and CDR2 are SGDLS and YYNGEE. CDR3 residues: CASSVGQGVTETQYF. The CDR3 DNA reads TGTGCCAGCAGCGTTGGACAGGGGGTGACAGAGACCCAGTACTTC.

The V gene is TRBV2, the J gene TRBJ1-5, with a tentative D call TRBD1 (5 bases). Germline assignment: CDR1 SNHLY and CDR2 FYNNEI. Trimming took off 6 bases at V and 6 bases at J, with 15 bases between the two ends. The CDR3 consists of 14 residues. In nucleotides, the CDR3 is TGTGCCAGCAGCTTGGGGGGAGGGCGTCAGCCCCAGCATTTT. It translates to CASSLGGGRQPQHF.

The V and J genes are TRBV15 and TRBJ2-7; 9 bases agree with TRBD1. V was pared by 2 bases and J by 6 bases, with 5 bases of the junction left unmatched. CDR1 and CDR2 from the germline V gene are LNHNV and YYDKDF (reference sequence). The CDR3 contains 14 residues. CDR3 DNA: TGTGCCACCAGCAGAAACAGGGGGCTGACCGAGCAGTACTTC. This translates into CATSRNRGLTEQYF.